This T cell receptor beta chain comes out of a study of control samples from healthy donors and cancer patients. This CDR3 has 15 residues. Between the trimmed V and J ends, which lost 8 bases and 3 bases, there was a span of 20 bases. Germline CDR1 is SGHAT and CDR2 is FQNNGV. Method: immunoSEQ multiplex PCR; TCRdb's copy keeps in-frame clones and lacks some. The sample consists of around 120,000 clones, 75% to 90% of them appearing once. Sequencing was carried out using PBMCs. The source of this sequence is a woman in her forties or fifties with colorectal cancer. The chain carries TRBV11-2 and TRBJ2-7; tentatively, D is TRBD1 or TRBD2 (5 bases each). CDR3 protein: CASSELGTGRYEQYF. The CDR3 DNA reads as TGTGCCAGCTCAGAGCTAGGGACCGGACGCTACGAGCAGTACTTC.